This TCR beta chain was identified in a study of cytomegalovirus exposure and HLA in healthy donors. Study conclusions and caveats: A later analysis reportedly identified an Asian-associated ancestry cluster as carrying fewer N-insertions than the roughly 670-donor mean. No immune exposure information besides CMV serostatus was available.

Concerning this clone itself: No antigen is known for it.

It was with 60 Vbeta and 13 Jbeta primers that the PCR ran. Clones were sequenced by immunoSEQ multiplex PCR, and TCRdb holds only the in-frame ones, with some missing. The table records 90,000 to 120,000 clones, about four fifths of them present only once. The source material was PBMCs. The sequence derives from a man aged 25-45 years in good health and CMV-seropositive.

The CDR3 here is CASSGAGTVTDTQYF. CDR3 DNA sequence: TGTGCCAGCAGCGGCGCTGGGACTGTCACAGATACGCAGTATTTT. This chain joins TRBV11-1 and TRBJ2-3; tentative D call: TRBD2 (6 bases). Trimming removed 5 bases from V and 2 bases from J, with 14 bases in between. CDR1 is SGHAT and CDR2 is FQDESV in the germline V gene (reference sequence). This CDR3 is built from 15 residues. Full variable domain (outside the CDR3, taken from reference TRBV11-1 and TRBJ2-3): EAEVAQSPRYKITEKSQAVAFWCDPISGHATLYWYRQILGQGPELLVQFQDESVVDDSQLPKDRFSAERLKGVDSTLKIQPAELGDSAMYLCASSGAGTVTDTQYFGPGTRLTVL.